This T cell receptor (beta chain) was recorded in a study of T cells in Graves' hyperthyroidism and ophthalmopathy. The V gene end was trimmed by 2 bases and the J gene end by 5 bases; junction bases not matched to a gene: 6. This CDR3 has 15 amino acids. Germline V gene data show CDR1 as SNHLY and CDR2 as FYNNEI. From RNA transcripts, TCR beta CDR3 regions were amplified. TCR CDR3 regions were first amplified by RT-PCR with HTBI primers. TCRdb reanalysed the multiplex PCR reads using MiXCR and keeps one entry per CDR3 protein. The repertoire consists of about 600,000 distinct CDR3 sequences, with more than 15% occurring once and the leading ten covering less than 3.5%. The sample holds many counts of this clonotype.

The sequence came from a woman aged 35 to 49 with Graves' ophthalmopathy. The V and J genes are TRBV2 and TRBJ2-1, with TRBD2 matching 7 bases. The source material was blood. The CDR3 loop reads CASSELAERNNEQFF. Written as DNA, the CDR3 is TGTGCCAGCAGTGAACTAGCGGAGAGAAACAATGAGCAGTTCTTC.